These T cell receptor beta chains were read from a single sample in a study of CD4 T cells in relation to SARS-CoV-2 and coronaviruses. For these TCRs, the target antigens are not known. Only in-frame clones appear in the TCRdb table, and some are missing; sequencing was by immunoSEQ multiplex PCR. The sample has tens of thousands of clones, over 75% seen once. The specimen was naive CD4+ T cells from PBMCs, cultured in vitro. The source of these receptors is an adult with COVID-19. Both conserved end residues are part of each CDR3. A D gene is named only where the DNA matches it firmly. Not every row has a clone size; where given, it reads once, few, many or a size class.

clone_size d_call cdr3_length j_call v_call cdr3_nt cdr3_aa
. . 18 TRBJ2-6 TRBV19 TGTGCCAGTAGTATAGCGGGGGGCGGAGATGCTGGGGCCAACGTCCTGACTTTC CASSIAGGGDAGANVLTF
. . 16 TRBJ2-4 TRBV5-1 TGCGCCAGCAGCCTCGCGGACAGTCTTGCCAAAAACATTCAGTACTTC CASSLADSLAKNIQYF
. TRBD1 15 TRBJ1-1 TRBV7-2 TGTGCCAGCAGCCCGGGGTGGCAGGGGGTAAATGAAGCTTTCTTT CASSPGWQGVNEAFF
. TRBD2 14 TRBJ2-5 TRBV10-3 TGTGCCATCAGTGAGTCCGCGGGAGCAGAGACCCAGTACTTC CAISESAGAETQYF
. . 14 TRBJ2-1 TRBV7-3 TGTGCCAGCAGCTTATCACCTAGCCGGGCTGAGCAGTTCTTC CASSLSPSRAEQFF
few . 16 TRBJ2-7 TRBV4-1 TGCGCCAGCAGCCAAGGAGGCCTAGCTAAACCCTACGAGCAGTACTTC CASSQGGLAKPYEQYF
. TRBD2 17 TRBJ2-1 TRBV7-9 TGTGCCAGCAGCCCCCTCGGTGGTAGCGGGAGAAGGAATGAGCAGTTCTTC CASSPLGGSGRRNEQFF
. . 13 TRBJ2-7 TRBV5-1 TGCGCCAGCAGCTCATTACTGGGCTACGAGCAGTACTTC CASSSLLGYEQYF
. TRBD1 15 TRBJ2-3 TRBV5-1 TGCGCCAGCCTCATAGTGACAGGGAGCACAGATACGCAGTATTTT CASLIVTGSTDTQYF
. . 13 TRBJ1-2 TRBV4-1 TGCGCCAGCAGCCAACAGGGGAACTATGGCTACACCTTC CASSQQGNYGYTF